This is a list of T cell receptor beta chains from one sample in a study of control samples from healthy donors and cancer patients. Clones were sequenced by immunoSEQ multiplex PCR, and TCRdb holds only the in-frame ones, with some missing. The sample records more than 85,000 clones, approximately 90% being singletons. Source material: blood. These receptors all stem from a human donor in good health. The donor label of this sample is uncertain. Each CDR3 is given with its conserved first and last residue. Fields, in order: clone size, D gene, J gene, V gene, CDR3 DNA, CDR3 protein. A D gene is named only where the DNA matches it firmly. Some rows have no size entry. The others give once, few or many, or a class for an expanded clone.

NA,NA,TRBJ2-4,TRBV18,TGTGCCAGCTCAGAGGGGAACAAAAACATTCAGTACTTC,CASSEGNKNIQYF
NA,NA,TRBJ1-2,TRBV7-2,TGTGCCAGCAGCTTTCAGGGGATAACTAACTATGGCTACACCTTC,CASSFQGITNYGYTF
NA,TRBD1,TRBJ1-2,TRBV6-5,TGTGCCAGCAAACGCACAGGGGCCGGAGGCTACACCTTC,CASKRTGAGGYTF
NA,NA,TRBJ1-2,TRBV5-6,TGTGCCAGCAGCCCTTTGAGGTCTAACTATGGCTACACCTTC,CASSPLRSNYGYTF
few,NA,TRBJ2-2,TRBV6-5,TGTGCCAGCCAGGGACCGAACACCGGGGAGCTGTTTTTT,CASQGPNTGELFF
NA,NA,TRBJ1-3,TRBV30,TGTGCCTGGAACCTCGGCAGTGGAAACACCATATATTTT,CAWNLGSGNTIYF
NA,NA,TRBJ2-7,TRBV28,TGTGCCAGCATTTCACGGGCTGCGGGCGAGCAGTACTTC,CASISRAAGEQYF
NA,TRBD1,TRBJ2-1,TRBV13,TGTGCCAGCAGCTTCTACAGGGGCTCTAGAAACAATGAGCAGTTCTTC,CASSFYRGSRNNEQFF
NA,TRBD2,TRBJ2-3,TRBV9,TGTGCCAGCAGCAAAGGACTAGGCTACACAGATACGCAGTATTTT,CASSKGLGYTDTQYF
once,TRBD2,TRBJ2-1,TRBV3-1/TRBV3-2,TGTGCCAGCAGCTTTAGCGGGGGAGATCACAATGAGCAGTTCTTC,CASSFSGGDHNEQFF
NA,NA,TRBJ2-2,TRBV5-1,TGCGCCAGCACCCTGGGCTATTCGACCGGGGAGCTGTTTTTT,CASTLGYSTGELFF
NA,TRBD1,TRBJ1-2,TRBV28,TGTGCCAGCTCACCTTGGACAGGCCCTTCCTATGGCTACACCTTC,CASSPWTGPSYGYTF
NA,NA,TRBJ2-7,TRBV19,TGTGCCAGTAGTACGGGACCGAGTTCTTACGAGCAGTACTTC,CASSTGPSSYEQYF
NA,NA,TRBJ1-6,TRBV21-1,TGTGCCAGCAGTCCCCGGCCTGCAGGGGAAAGGGTGTATAATTCACCCCTCCACTTT,CASSPRPAGERVYNSPLHF
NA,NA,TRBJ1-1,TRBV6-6,TGTGCCAGCAGTACACTTGGCACTGAAGCTTTCTTT,CASSTLGTEAFF